What follows are 25 T cell receptor beta chains derived from one specimen sequenced in a study of blood T cells in healthy people across ages (dated by TCRdb to between 2015 and 2017). Receptor amplification or capture employed 5' RACE. Data came from an Illumina HiSeq 2500. A second PCR of about 6 to 11 cycles was run with a J-beta primer mix and a sample-barcoded 5' primer. The public reads were run again by TCRdb, first through fastp at Q25 and then through MiXCR, and only productive beta chains were kept. Merged by CDR3 protein, the rows form single entries marked with the most common genes and DNA. The sample table records about 570,000 distinct CDR3 sequences; about 27% of these occur just once. Clones ranked in the top ten supply 3% to 4% of the sample. The same specimen was also included in a second study, on T cells of mothers and their children.

The sequenced material came from blood. Receptor source: a boy aged 2 to 9 in good health.

This clonotype showed up many times. The chain joins TRBV6-5 to TRBJ2-7, with a tentative D call TRBD1 (5 bases). The length of the CDR3 is 17 residues. V gave up 2 bases and J gave up 4 bases, with 21 bases separating them. The germline V gene has CDR1 MNHEY and CDR2 SVGAGI. The CDR3 nucleotides read TGTGCCAGCAGTTACAGTGGGGCGGTTTCGCGGCCATACGAGCAGTACTTC. This encodes CASSYSGAVSRPYEQYF.

This clonotype was seen a handful of times. This rearrangement joins TRBV29-1 to TRBJ2-3; D remains ambiguous. The CDR3 totals 14 residues. CDR1 and CDR2 from the germline V gene are SQVTM and ANQGSEA. V was pared by 1 base and J by 0 bases, with 8 bases between. CDR3 in amino acids: CSVEGSTSTDTQYF. For the CDR3, the DNA is TGCAGCGTTGAAGGTAGCACTAGCACAGATACGCAGTATTTT.

This clonotype was seen only a few times. The chain employs TRBV20-1 and TRBJ2-2; 7 bases are a match to TRBD2. This CDR3 is 17 amino acids long. CDR1 and CDR2 (germline): DFQATT, SNEGSKA (reference sequence). With V trimmed by 3 bases and J by 1 base, 11 bases remained unmatched. The CDR3 reads CSASWGASGMNTGELFF. For the CDR3, the DNA is TGCAGTGCTAGTTGGGGCGCCAGCGGGATGAACACCGGGGAGCTGTTTTTT.

This clonotype was seen more than once but under ten times. The genes are TRBV5-6 and TRBJ2-5; tentatively, D is TRBD1 (6 bases). CDR1 is SGHDT, CDR2 YYEEEE, per germline. This CDR3 has 16 amino acids. V lost 4 bases to trimming and J lost 3 bases, with 19 bases between them. The CDR3 sequence: CASSLRTGTREETQYF. The DNA of the CDR3 is TGTGCCAGCAGCCTGCGGACCGGGACAAGGGAAGAGACCCAGTACTTC. Full variable domain (outside the CDR3, taken from reference TRBV5-6 and TRBJ2-5): DAGVTQSPTHLIKTRGQQVTLRCSPKSGHDTVSWYQQALGQGPQFIFQYYEEEERQRGNFPDRFSGHQFPNYSSELNVNALLLGDSALYLCASSLRTGTREETQYFGPGTRLLVL.

The chain carries TRBV7-2 and TRBJ2-2; D may be TRBD1 (6 bases). V was trimmed by 5 bases and J by 2 bases, leaving 12 bases between them. Germline CDR1 is SGHTA and CDR2 is FQGNSA. This CDR3 spans 15 amino acids. Here the CDR3 reads CASSPIQGNTGELFF. CDR3 sequence (DNA): TGTGCCAGCAGCCCTATACAGGGAAACACCGGGGAGCTGTTTTTT.

The chain uses TRBV29-1 and TRBJ2-2; unclear D gene. CDR3 length: 11 residues. CDR1 SQVTM and CDR2 ANQGSEA come from the germline V gene. Trimming removed 2 bases at V and 5 bases at J, with 3 bases between. DNA of the CDR3: TGCAGCGTTGAAAAGACCGGGGAGCTGTTTTTT. It encodes CSVEKTGELFF.

This rearrangement joins TRBV7-9 to TRBJ2-7; the D call may be TRBD1 or TRBD2 (6 bases each). Germline V gene data show CDR1 as SEHNR and CDR2 as FQNEAQ (reference sequence). The V end lost 8 bases, the J end lost 3 bases, and 14 bases lay between the germline ends. CDR3 length: 13 amino acids. The DNA of the CDR3 is TGTGCCAGCCGGGGGCCGCGCTTCTACGAGCAGTACTTC. As protein: CASRGPRFYEQYF.

This clonotype was picked up a small number of times. The chain couples TRBV20-1 to TRBJ1-3; 7 bases align to TRBD1. The J segment lost 7 bases and the V segment lost 6 bases, leaving 12 bases of the junction unmatched. Per germline, CDR1 DFQATT and CDR2 SNEGSKA (reference sequence). This CDR3 spans 14 amino acids. The CDR3 region is CSATYRGLGNTIYF. The CDR3 DNA follows: TGCAGTGCAACCTACAGGGGCCTCGGCAACACCATATATTTT.

CDR3 loop: CSVPKWGEDSMLSDTQYF. CDR3 coding DNA: TGCAGCGTTCCCAAGTGGGGGGAGGACTCAATGTTATCAGATACGCAGTATTTT. The rearrangement links TRBV29-1 to TRBJ2-3, with D possibly matching TRBD2 (6 bases). Deletions cut 5 bases from V and 4 bases from J, with 28 bases between. In germline, CDR1 is SQVTM, CDR2 ANQGSEA. This CDR3 is 18 amino acids long.

V is TRBV4-3 and J is TRBJ2-1; 14 bases line up with TRBD2. With V trimmed by 3 bases and J by 0 bases, 4 bases remained unmatched. This CDR3 is 18 amino acids long. Germline loops: CDR1 LGHNA, CDR2 YSLEER. CDR3 region: CASSQGLAGESSYNEQFF. The CDR3 DNA follows: TGCGCCAGCAGCCAGGGACTAGCGGGGGAGAGCTCCTACAATGAGCAGTTCTTC.

This clonotype was picked up many times. The chain recombines TRBV5-1 with TRBJ2-2; D is unresolved. CDR1 is SGHRS and CDR2 is YFSETQ in the germline V gene. The ends were cut back, 5 bases at V and 6 bases at J, with 8 bases in the middle. The CDR3 loop spans 12 amino acids. CDR3 sequence: CASRAQSGELFF. The DNA for the CDR3 is TGCGCCAGCAGGGCCCAATCCGGGGAGCTGTTTTTT. The full variable domain, with the rest looked up from reference TRBV5-1 and TRBJ2-2, is KAGVTQTPRYLIKTRGQQVTLSCSPISGHRSVSWYQQTPGQGLQFLFEYFSETQRNKGNFPGRFSGRQFSNSRSEMNVSTLELGDSALYLCASRAQSGELFFGEGSRLTVL.

The table lists this clonotype with a count of one. The CDR3 protein is CASSKGDRLFF. CDR3 bases: TGCGCCAGCAGTAAAGGCGACAGGCTGTTTTTT. The gene calls are TRBV5-1 and TRBJ1-4; weak D call: TRBD1 (6 bases). V was pared by 5 bases and J by 14 bases, with 13 bases between. CDR1 and CDR2 (germline): SGHRS, YFSETQ. The CDR3 covers 11 residues.

This sequence joins TRBV7-9 and TRBJ2-7; D ambiguous. The CDR3 runs 13 residues. V shed 0 bases and J shed 6 bases, with 9 bases lying between them. Germline CDR1 reads SEHNR; CDR2 reads FQNEAQ (reference sequence). The CDR3 nucleotides read TGTGCCAGCAGCTTAGCCCCCTTGGCCGAGCAGTACTTC. Protein product: CASSLAPLAEQYF.

Many counts were recorded for this clonotype. This chain connects TRBV6-1 to TRBJ2-7; 11 nucleotides agree with TRBD2. V trimming: 0 bases; J trimming: 6 bases; junction bases outside the gene matches: 13. The CDR3 loop spans 18 amino acids. Germline lookup yields CDR1 MNHNS and CDR2 SASEGT. CDR3 coding DNA: TGTGCCAGCAGTGAAGCGCTAGCGGGGGGCTTCGCTTTTGGCGAGCAGTACTTC. Its translation is CASSEALAGGFAFGEQYF.

The chain combines TRBV7-8 with TRBJ1-4; a weak D match, TRBD1 (6 bases). Germline-derived CDR1 and CDR2 are SGHVS and FQNEAQ. This CDR3 region has 17 residues. V was shortened by 5 bases and J by 0 bases, with 16 bases between the two germline ends. CDR3 sequence reads: CASSTRTAQTTNEKLFF. The CDR3 DNA follows: TGTGCCAGCAGCACCCGGACAGCACAAACAACTAATGAAAAACTGTTTTTT.

This chain connects TRBV27 to TRBJ1-2, with D maybe TRBD1 (6 bases). This CDR3 is 15 amino acids long. V was shortened by 0 bases and J by 5 bases, with 13 bases between the two germline ends. CDR1 and CDR2 from the germline V gene are MNHEY and SMNVEV (reference sequence). The CDR3 DNA follows: TGTGCCAGCAGTTTATCGGGACAAGATCGGTATGGCTACACCTTC. Translated, it gives CASSLSGQDRYGYTF.

The rearrangement links TRBV5-1 to TRBJ1-4, with a possible D match to TRBD1 (5 bases). The length of the CDR3 is 14 residues. The V gene lost 2 bases and the J gene lost 2 bases, with 7 bases spanning the gap. CDR1 is SGHRS and CDR2 is YFSETQ in the germline V gene. CDR3 amino acids: CASSFRGTNEKLFF. The CDR3 coding sequence is TGCGCCAGCAGCTTCCGGGGGACTAATGAAAAACTGTTTTTT.

This clonotype was seen more than once but under ten times. The chain couples TRBV25-1 to TRBJ1-3, with D possibly being TRBD1 (5 bases). Trimming removed 2 bases from V and 7 bases from J, with 15 bases in between. Germline CDR1 MGHDK, CDR2 SYGVNS. The CDR3 has 15 residues. The CDR3 DNA follows: TGTGCCAGCAGTGAACTCACGGCAGGGCCTAACACCATATATTTT. This gives the protein CASSELTAGPNTIYF.

The chain carries TRBV20-1 and TRBJ1-2; 7 bases agree with TRBD1. Germline V CDR1 and CDR2: DFQATT, SNEGSKA (reference sequence). The CDR3 consists of 13 residues. J lost 4 bases, V lost 3 bases, and 5 bases had no gene match. CDR3 nucleotides: TGCAGTGCTAGCGTCAGGGGGACCTATGGCTACACCTTC. Translated: CSASVRGTYGYTF.

The table lists this clonotype with a few counts. This sequence joins TRBV10-1 and TRBJ2-1; TRBD2 matches at 7 bases. Germline-derived CDR1 and CDR2 are WNHNN and SYGVQD (reference sequence). The V segment lost 2 bases and the J segment 13 bases; nucleotides outside the gene matches: 11. This CDR3 has 14 residues. In nucleotides, the CDR3 is TGCGCCAGCAGTGAGAGACTAGCTAACAGTGAACAGTTCTTC. This encodes CASSERLANSEQFF.

The CDR3, as DNA: TGTGCCAGCAGCTTATACCAGAGGGGAGATACGCAGTATTTT. This encodes CASSLYQRGDTQYF. The rearrangement joins TRBV7-9 to TRBJ2-3; D is tentatively TRBD1 or TRBD2 (5 bases each). Germline CDR1 is SEHNR and CDR2 is FQNEAQ (reference sequence). Trimming cost V 2 bases and J 5 bases, with 11 bases left between them. The CDR3 covers 14 residues.

Many counts were recorded for this clonotype. The chain links TRBV5-1 to TRBJ2-5, with D possibly TRBD1 on 5 matching bases. CDR3 length: 13 residues. Germline V gives CDR1 SGHRS, CDR2 YFSETQ. Between the trimmed V and J ends, which lost 4 bases and 5 bases, there was a span of 12 bases. The CDR3 region has the DNA TGCGCCAGCAGCCCTCAGGGATACGAGACCCAGTACTTC. Translation gives CASSPQGYETQYF.

The table lists this clonotype with a few counts. This chain connects TRBV20-1 to TRBJ1-1, with TRBD1 as a possible D gene (5 bases). V was shortened by 0 bases and J by 5 bases, with 10 bases between the two germline ends. Germline CDR1 is DFQATT and CDR2 is SNEGSKA (reference sequence). The CDR3 runs 13 residues. This chain's CDR3 is CSARDSGRTEAFF. CDR3 DNA sequence: TGCAGTGCTAGAGATTCGGGGCGGACTGAAGCTTTCTTT.

The V gene is TRBV6-1, the J gene TRBJ2-4, with a tentative D call TRBD2 (6 bases). The CDR3 sequence is 11 residues long. Germline values: CDR1 MNHNS, CDR2 SASEGT. The V end lost 9 bases, the J end lost 5 bases, and 8 bases lay between the germline ends. CDR3 sequence (DNA): TGTGCCAGGACGGGGGAAAACATTCAGTACTTC. Protein sequence: CARTGENIQYF.

The chain uses TRBV20-1 and TRBJ2-5, with 7 bases aligning to TRBD2. The CDR3 is 13 residues long. V lost 5 bases and J lost 3; bases outside the gene matches: 6. In germline, CDR1 is DFQATT, CDR2 SNEGSKA (reference sequence). The CDR3 loop is CSAQAAGEETQYF. In DNA form, the CDR3 reads TGCAGTGCTCAGGCTGCGGGGGAAGAGACCCAGTACTTC.